The 23 T cell receptor beta chains below were found in one sample sequenced in a study of read filtering for tumor transcriptome and immune sequencing. Molecular barcoded adaptors covering alpha/delta and beta/gamma chains were used on roughly 400 ng RNA. In TCRdb, the reads were re-called with MiXCR into one record per CDR3 protein. The profile covers some 25,000 distinct CDR3 sequences, with 20% to 25% appearing a single time and 15% to 20% taken by the ten largest. Sequencing input: a population of CD138-negative cells sorted from bone marrow. These receptors all come from a donor aged 40 or over with multiple myeloma.

In this sample, this clonotype turned up many times. The CDR3 DNA sequence: TGTGCCAGCAGGTCCGGCGGTCCGTCGGCTGGCGAGCAGTACTTC. Amino acids: CASRSGGPSAGEQYF. The V and J genes are TRBV28 and TRBJ2-7; D not resolved. Looked up from germline, CDR1 is MDHEN and CDR2 is SYDVKM. This CDR3 has 15 amino acids. The ends were cut back, 6 bases at V and 6 bases at J, with 21 bases in the middle.

This clonotype occurred many times. This chain links TRBV20-1 with TRBJ2-7; maybe TRBD2 (9 bases). The CDR3 runs 19 residues. Trimming pared 6 bases from V and 0 bases from J, leaving 30 bases between. Per the germline V gene, CDR1 is DFQATT and CDR2 is SNEGSKA (reference sequence). The CDR3 DNA is TGCAGTGCCCGGGGCGGGGACAGGACTACTAGCGGGTCCTCCTACGAGCAGTACTTC. Amino acids: CSARGGDRTTSGSSYEQYF.

This clonotype was observed many times. Sequence at one end of the junction differs from germline and may be a read error. The V call is TRBV29-1, the J call TRBJ2-3; 9 positions agree with TRBD2. This CDR3 is 13 amino acids long. Germline CDR1 reads SQVTM; CDR2 reads ANQGSEA. CDR3 sequence (DNA): TGCAGCGTTGTCAAGCGGGAGGCAGATATGCAGTATTTT. It codes for CSVVKREADMQYF.

This clonotype showed up many times. This chain uses TRBV6-6 with TRBJ2-7, with D hard to call. Trimming removed 2 bases at V and 0 bases at J, with 5 bases between. Germline V gene lookup returns CDR1 MNHNY and CDR2 SVGAGI (reference sequence). The CDR3 spans 13 residues. The CDR3 sequence: CASSYEVSYEQYF. Here the CDR3 DNA reads TGTGCCAGCAGTTACGAGGTCTCCTACGAGCAGTACTTC.

Many counts were recorded for this clonotype. The J gene is TRBJ2-7, the V gene TRBV28; 10 nucleotides match TRBD2. Germline V lookup: CDR1 MDHEN, CDR2 SYDVKM. The trim removed 6 bases at V and 4 bases at J, leaving 9 bases unmatched. The CDR3 loop spans 15 amino acids. CDR3 DNA: TGTGCCAGCAGACCTGAGCGGGAGGGCCGTTACGAGCAGTACTTC. It specifies CASRPEREGRYEQYF.

At least ten counts were recorded for this clonotype. A much more abundant neighbour one base away suggests this may be a read error. V gene TRBV30 combines with J gene TRBJ2-1; 7 bases map to TRBD1. The CDR3 runs 13 residues. CDR1 GTSNPN and CDR2 SVGIG come from the germline V gene (reference sequence). The CDR3 DNA is TGTGCCTGGGACAGGGAGAACTACAGTGAGCAGTTCTTC. Protein sequence: CAWDRENYSEQFF.

The table lists this clonotype with many counts. The J gene is TRBJ1-1, the V gene TRBV28, with D uncertain. The CDR3 is made up of 14 amino acids. The V and J ends lost 2 bases and 1 base respectively, with 8 bases between them. The germline V gene has CDR1 MDHEN and CDR2 SYDVKM. For the CDR3, the DNA is TGTGCCAGCAGTTTAGGCAGGCAGAACACTGAAGCTTTCTTT. Amino acids: CASSLGRQNTEAFF.

This clonotype is medium-sized in the sample. The chain has TRBV6-1 and TRBJ2-1; the D gene is possibly TRBD2 (6 bases). The germline CDR1 and CDR2 sequences are MNHNS and SASEGT. V dropped 5 bases and J dropped 2 bases, with 19 bases sitting between them. The CDR3 runs to 17 residues. CDR3 coding DNA: TGTGCCAGCAGTTCTGGGGGGACGGGATTTACCTACAATGAGCAGTTCTTC. Its protein product is CASSSGGTGFTYNEQFF.

This clonotype is categorized as medium-sized. The rearrangement links TRBV19 to TRBJ2-1; 8 bases are a match to TRBD1. Germline values: CDR1 LNHDA, CDR2 SQIVND (reference sequence). This CDR3 contains 14 residues. V lost 6 bases, J lost 7 bases, and 8 bases stayed unmatched. The chain's CDR3 is CASSPTGARNEQFF. CDR3 nucleotides: TGTGCCAGTAGCCCGACAGGGGCCAGGAATGAGCAGTTCTTC.

This clonotype was counted at least ten times. J is TRBJ1-3 and V is TRBV2, with D possibly being TRBD1 (6 bases). Trimming stripped 3 bases from V and 0 bases from J, with 9 bases between. The germline V gene has CDR1 SNHLY and CDR2 FYNNEI. CDR3 length equals 15 residues. For the CDR3, the DNA is TGTGCCAGCAGTGAGGGCAGGGGCTCTGGAAACACCATATATTTT. It yields the protein CASSEGRGSGNTIYF.

The chain carries TRBV9 and TRBJ2-6; 7 positions agree with TRBD1. V was clipped by 3 bases and J by 15 bases; unmatched bases: 24. Germline V gene sequence: CDR1 SGDLS, CDR2 YYNGEE. This CDR3 spans 18 amino acids. The CDR3 loop reads CASSAPGTAPSGAYALTF. The CDR3 DNA reads as TGTGCCAGCAGCGCCCCAGGGACAGCTCCCTCTGGGGCCTACGCCCTGACTTTC.

This clonotype was found a few times. This chain joins TRBV6-5 and TRBJ2-7, with TRBD1 matching over 7 bases. V lost 7 bases and J lost 4; bases outside the gene matches: 1. Germline V gene sequence: CDR1 MNHEY, CDR2 SVGAGI. The CDR3 totals 11 residues. Here the CDR3 DNA reads TGTGCCAGCAAACAGGGGTACGAGCAGTACTTC. This codes for CASKQGYEQYF.

On this clonotype: This likely came from a read error, as a far larger clone is one base away. The rearrangement joins TRBV7-3 to TRBJ2-1, with TRBD2 matching over 9 bases. Germline assignment: CDR1 SGHTA and CDR2 FQGTGA. The CDR3 length is 15 residues. The CDR3 loop is CASSSGLADYNEQLF. As DNA, the CDR3 is TGTGCCAGCAGCTCGGGACTAGCAGACTACAATGAGCAGCTCTTC.

Of note for this clonotype: As the CDR3 is not closed by the conserved phenylalanine or tryptophan, this likely results from a read error. The chain links TRBV7-9 to TRBJ2-1; possible D gene TRBD2, 6 bases. The CDR3 has 14 amino acids. Germline CDR1 is SEHNR and CDR2 is FQNEAQ (reference sequence). CDR3 nucleotides: TGTGCTAGCAGCTGGAGGGCCTCCTACAATGTGCAGTTCTCC. It encodes CASSWRASYNVQFS.

V usage is TRBV29-1 and J usage is TRBJ2-3, with TRBD1 identical over 9 bases. Looked up from germline, CDR1 is SQVTM and CDR2 is ANQGSEA. The CDR3 has 17 amino acids. The ends lost 6 bases at V and 7 bases at J; junction bases unmatched: 20. CDR3 region: CSVIPGQGGTSVYTQYF. The CDR3 nucleotides read TGCAGCGTAATTCCGGGACAGGGAGGGACCTCAGTCTATACGCAGTATTTT.

This clonotype was counted at least ten times. V is TRBV7-9 and J is TRBJ2-5, with 13 bases lining up with TRBD2. The CDR3 totals 16 residues. CDR1 and CDR2 from the germline V gene are SEHNR and FQNEAQ (reference sequence). V shed 4 bases, J shed 0 bases, and the junction held 2 bases outside the gene matches. The CDR3 protein is CASSSGTSGNQETQYF. The CDR3 DNA follows: TGTGCCAGCAGCTCAGGGACTAGCGGGAACCAAGAGACCCAGTACTTC.

This clonotype showed up just once. A read error is likely here: a far larger clone is one base away. This sequence joins TRBV3-2 and TRBJ2-7; the DNA was not used to check the table's D call, TRBD2. TRBV3-2 has pseudogene status. The CDR3 runs 15 residues. CDR3 protein: CASSQDPAGRREQYF. CDR3 DNA: TGTGCCAGCAGCCAAGACCCAGCGGGAAGGCGAGAGCAGTACTTC.

This clonotype was observed at least ten times. The chain uses TRBV3-1 and TRBJ2-7, with 9 bases matching TRBD1. The junction had 11 bases not matched to a gene; V was cut back by 6 bases and J by 5 bases. The germline V gene encodes CDR1 LGHDT and CDR2 YNNKEL (reference sequence). The CDR3 covers 15 residues. DNA of the CDR3: TGTGCCAGCAGTCAACGGGACAGGGCCCGGGACGAGCAGTACTTC. It codes for CASSQRDRARDEQYF.

This sequence joins TRBV30 and TRBJ1-2; 9 bases are a match to TRBD1. The CDR3 has 15 amino acids. Germline values: CDR1 GTSNPN, CDR2 SVGIG (reference sequence). V lost 2 bases and J lost 1; bases outside the gene matches: 5. Written as DNA, the CDR3 is TGTGCCTGGAGTTCCGGGACAGGGAATAACTATGGCTACACCTTC. As protein: CAWSSGTGNNYGYTF.

Relative to its sample, this clonotype is medium-sized. The V and J genes are TRBV27 and TRBJ2-1; D uncertain. CDR3 length: 12 residues. V was shortened by 6 bases and J by 8 bases, with 11 bases between the two germline ends. Germline V gene lookup returns CDR1 MNHEY and CDR2 SMNVEV (reference sequence). In nucleotides, the CDR3 is TGTGCCAGCAGGCGCAATATAGATGAGCAGTTCTTC. This encodes CASRRNIDEQFF.

This clonotype was counted many times. The rearrangement links TRBV6-2 or TRBV6-3 to TRBJ1-4; the D gene is possibly TRBD1 (5 bases). In germline, CDR1 is MNHEY, CDR2 SVGEGT. Trimming stripped 5 bases from V and 4 bases from J, with 14 bases between. This CDR3 is 15 amino acids long. DNA for the CDR3: TGTGCCAGCAGTCTGCGTCGGGGCGATAATGAAAAACTGTTTTTT. As protein: CASSLRRGDNEKLFF.

This clonotype was observed at least ten times. The genes are TRBV5-1 and TRBJ2-7; tentatively, D is TRBD1 or TRBD2 (6 bases each). This CDR3 comprises 14 residues. The V gene lost 0 bases and the J gene lost 5 bases, with 12 bases spanning the gap. Germline lookup yields CDR1 SGHRS and CDR2 YFSETQ. The CDR3 here is CASSLVGGLNEQYF. Here the CDR3 DNA reads TGCGCCAGCAGCTTGGTTGGGGGGCTGAACGAGCAGTACTTC. Drawing the rest from reference TRBV5-1 and TRBJ2-7, the complete variable domain is KAGVTQTPRYLIKTRGQQVTLSCSPISGHRSVSWYQQTPGQGLQFLFEYFSETQRNKGNFPGRFSGRQFSNSRSEMNVSTLELGDSALYLCASSLVGGLNEQYFGPGTRLTVT.

By frequency in the sample, this clonotype is medium-sized (0.01 to 0.1%). The J gene is TRBJ2-1, the V gene TRBV9; D gene uncertain. Trimming removed 3 bases from V and 0 bases from J, with 16 bases in between. Germline V CDR1 and CDR2: SGDLS, YYNGEE. The CDR3 runs 17 residues. The CDR3 bases are TGTGCCAGCAGCGATCGAGAGACTCTGAGCTCCTACAATGAGCAGTTCTTC. Translation gives CASSDRETLSSYNEQFF.